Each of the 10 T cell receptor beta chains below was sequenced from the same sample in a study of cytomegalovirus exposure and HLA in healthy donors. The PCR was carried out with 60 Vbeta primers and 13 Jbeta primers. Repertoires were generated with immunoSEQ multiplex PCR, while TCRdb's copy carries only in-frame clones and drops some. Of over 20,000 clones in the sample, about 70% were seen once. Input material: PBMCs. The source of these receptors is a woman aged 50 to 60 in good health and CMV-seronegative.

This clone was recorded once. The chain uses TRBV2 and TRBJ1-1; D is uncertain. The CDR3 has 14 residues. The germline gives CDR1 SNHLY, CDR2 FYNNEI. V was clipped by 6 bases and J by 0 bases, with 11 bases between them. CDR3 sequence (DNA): TGTGCCAGCAGAGAACAGATCCTGAACACTGAAGCTTTCTTT. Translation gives CASREQILNTEAFF.

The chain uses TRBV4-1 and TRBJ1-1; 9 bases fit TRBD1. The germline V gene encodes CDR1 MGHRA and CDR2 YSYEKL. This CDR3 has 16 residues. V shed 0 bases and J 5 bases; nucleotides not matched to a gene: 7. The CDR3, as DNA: TGCGCCAGCAGCCAAGATGTAGGGACAGGGTCTACTGAAGCTTTCTTT. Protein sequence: CASSQDVGTGSTEAFF.

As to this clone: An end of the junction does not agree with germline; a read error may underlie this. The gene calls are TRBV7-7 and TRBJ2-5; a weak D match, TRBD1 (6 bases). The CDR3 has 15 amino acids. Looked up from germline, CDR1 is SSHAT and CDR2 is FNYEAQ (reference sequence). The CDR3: CASSLAGTYQETQYF. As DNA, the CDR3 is TGTGCTAGCAGCTTAGCTGGGACATATCAAGAGACCCAGTACTTC.

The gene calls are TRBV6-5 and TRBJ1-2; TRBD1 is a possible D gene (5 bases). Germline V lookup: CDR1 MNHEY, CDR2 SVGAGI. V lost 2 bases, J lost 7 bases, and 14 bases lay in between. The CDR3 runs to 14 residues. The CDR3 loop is CASSYRGEGGGYTF. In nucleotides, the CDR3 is TGTGCCAGCAGTTACAGGGGAGAGGGAGGTGGCTACACCTTC.

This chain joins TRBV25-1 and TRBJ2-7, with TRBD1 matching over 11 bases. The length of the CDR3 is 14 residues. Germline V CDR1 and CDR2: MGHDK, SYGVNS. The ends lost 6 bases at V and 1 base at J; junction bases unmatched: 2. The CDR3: CASRGQGGSYEQYF. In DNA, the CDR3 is TGTGCCAGCAGGGGACAGGGGGGATCCTACGAGCAGTACTTC.

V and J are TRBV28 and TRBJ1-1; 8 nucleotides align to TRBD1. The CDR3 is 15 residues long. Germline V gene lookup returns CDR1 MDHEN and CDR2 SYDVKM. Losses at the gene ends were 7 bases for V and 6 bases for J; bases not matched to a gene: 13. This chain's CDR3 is CASITGQGRIPEAFF. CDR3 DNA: TGTGCCAGCATTACCGGACAGGGCCGGATCCCTGAAGCTTTCTTT.

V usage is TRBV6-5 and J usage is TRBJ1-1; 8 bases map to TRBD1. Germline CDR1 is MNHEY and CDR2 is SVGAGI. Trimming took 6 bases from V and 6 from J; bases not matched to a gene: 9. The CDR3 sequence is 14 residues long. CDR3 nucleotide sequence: TGTGCCAGCAGACGAACAGGGGGAGGTGCTGAAGCTTTCTTT. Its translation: CASRRTGGGAEAFF.

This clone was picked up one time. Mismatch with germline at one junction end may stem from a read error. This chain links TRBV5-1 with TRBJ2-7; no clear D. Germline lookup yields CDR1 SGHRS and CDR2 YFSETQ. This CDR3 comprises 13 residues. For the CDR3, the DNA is TGCGCCAGCACCTTGGGCGAACGGTACGAGCAGTACTTC. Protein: CASTLGERYEQYF.

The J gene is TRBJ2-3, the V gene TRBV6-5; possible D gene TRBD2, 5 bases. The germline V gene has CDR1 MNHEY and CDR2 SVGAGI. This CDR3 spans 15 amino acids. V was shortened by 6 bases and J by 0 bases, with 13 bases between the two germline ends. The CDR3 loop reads CASSRWRSSTDTQYF. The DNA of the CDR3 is TGTGCCAGCAGCCGCTGGAGGTCTAGCACAGATACGCAGTATTTT.

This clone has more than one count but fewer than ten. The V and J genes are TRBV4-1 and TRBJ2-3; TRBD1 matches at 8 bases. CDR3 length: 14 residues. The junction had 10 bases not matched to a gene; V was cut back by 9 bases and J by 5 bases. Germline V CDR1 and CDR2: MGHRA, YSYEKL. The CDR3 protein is CASSQGAQGDTQYF. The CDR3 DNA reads TGCGCCAGTAGTCAGGGGGCGCAGGGAGATACGCAGTATTTT.